The 11 T cell receptor beta chains reported below all come from one sample, sequenced in a study of somatic mutations in cytotoxic T cells in rheumatoid arthritis. Profiling relied on immunoSEQ multiplex PCR, and the TCRdb table lists in-frame clones only, not all of them. This sample has about 29,000 clones, with about 87% found just once. Sequenced material: CD8+ T cells sorted from blood. These receptor sequences come from an adult with rheumatoid arthritis.

This chain uses TRBV10-1 with TRBJ2-1; 10 bases fit TRBD2. The junction had 0 bases not matched to a gene; V was cut back by 2 bases and J by 5 bases. CDR3 length equals 14 residues. Germline CDR1 and CDR2: WNHNN and SYGVQD (reference sequence). As DNA, the CDR3 is TGCGCCAGCAGTGAGACTAGCGGGAACAATGAGCAGTTCTTC. Protein product: CASSETSGNNEQFF.

This clone has a single count. CDR3 in amino acids: CASSPMNTEAFF. DNA for the CDR3: TGTGCCAGCAGTCCGATGAACACTGAAGCTTTCTTT. V and J are TRBV6-6 and TRBJ1-1; D gene ambiguous. V was clipped by 5 bases and J by 0 bases, with 4 bases between them. The length of the CDR3 is 12 residues. CDR1 is MNHNY and CDR2 is SVGAGI in the germline V gene (reference sequence).

The rearrangement uses TRBV6-6 and TRBJ1-3; D ambiguous. The CDR3 contains 14 residues. V lost 2 bases to trimming and J lost 13 bases, with 18 bases between them. Germline V gives CDR1 MNHNY, CDR2 SVGAGI (reference sequence). This CDR3 reads CASSYSPTTEGIYF. The DNA of the CDR3 is TGTGCCAGCAGTTACAGCCCCACCACGGAAGGTATATATTTT.

The chain combines TRBV2 with TRBJ1-2, with a possible D match to TRBD1 (5 bases). The germline V and J ends were trimmed by 8 bases and 1 base, with 14 bases remaining between them. CDR1 is SNHLY and CDR2 is FYNNEI in the germline V gene. The CDR3 length is 14 residues. CDR3 coding DNA: TGTGCCAGCTCCTGGGACGGACATAACTATGGCTACACCTTC. It is translated as CASSWDGHNYGYTF.

The rearrangement joins TRBV5-1 to TRBJ1-2, with 7 positions matching TRBD1. The CDR3 has 14 amino acids. Germline V gene data show CDR1 as SGHRS and CDR2 as YFSETQ. Trimming at V came to 7 bases and at J to 2 bases, leaving 8 bases not matched to a gene. Written as DNA, the CDR3 is TGCGCCAGCCCGGCAGGGGGACTAAACTATGGCTACACCTTC. Its protein is CASPAGGLNYGYTF. Combining the CDR3 with reference TRBV5-1 and TRBJ1-2 gives the whole variable domain KAGVTQTPRYLIKTRGQQVTLSCSPISGHRSVSWYQQTPGQGLQFLFEYFSETQRNKGNFPGRFSGRQFSNSRSEMNVSTLELGDSALYLCASPAGGLNYGYTFGSGTRLTVV.

This clone occurred a few times. CDR3 region: CASSSTRGPNTEAFF. For the CDR3, the DNA is TGCGCCAGCAGTAGCACGAGGGGGCCGAACACTGAAGCTTTCTTT. The chain has TRBV10-1 and TRBJ1-1; 7 bases align to TRBD1. Looked up from germline, CDR1 is WNHNN and CDR2 is SYGVQD (reference sequence). The junction had 7 bases not matched to a gene; V was cut back by 5 bases and J by 1 base. The length of the CDR3 is 15 residues.

This chain links TRBV4-1 with TRBJ2-7, with 7 bases fitting TRBD1. The germline gives CDR1 MGHRA, CDR2 YSYEKL. Trimming took 5 bases from V and 2 from J; bases not matched to a gene: 12. The CDR3 is 16 residues long. CDR3 sequence (DNA): TGCGCCAGCAGCTTAGGGACAGAGAGAACCCCCTACGAGCAGTACTTC. Protein product: CASSLGTERTPYEQYF.

The V and J genes are TRBV9 and TRBJ2-1; TRBD2 agrees at 7 bases. The germline V gene encodes CDR1 SGDLS and CDR2 YYNGEE. The CDR3 contains 15 residues. V lost 3 bases, J lost 2 bases, and 5 bases stayed unmatched. CDR3 DNA: TGTGCCAGCAGCGCACCTAGCGGTGCCTACAATGAGCAGTTCTTC. Amino acids: CASSAPSGAYNEQFF.

The chain is built from TRBV7-2 and TRBJ2-3; weak D call: TRBD2 (5 bases). Trimming pared 5 bases from V and 5 bases from J, leaving 17 bases between. This CDR3 is 15 amino acids long. Germline CDR1 is SGHTA and CDR2 is FQGNSA. The chain's CDR3 is CASSDAGQSIDTQYF. CDR3 DNA: TGTGCCAGCAGCGACGCGGGCCAATCAATAGATACGCAGTATTTT.

The chain links TRBV7-9 to TRBJ2-1, with 11 bases identical to TRBD2. The CDR3 contains 15 residues. Germline CDR1 and CDR2: SEHNR and FQNEAQ (reference sequence). With V trimmed by 4 bases and J by 6 bases, 5 bases remained unmatched. The CDR3: CASSYRLAGRNEQFF. CDR3 coding DNA: TGTGCCAGCAGCTACCGACTAGCGGGACGCAATGAGCAGTTCTTC.

This chain uses TRBV30 with TRBJ1-4; D is ambiguous. CDR1 and CDR2 from the germline V gene are GTSNPN and SVGIG (reference sequence). Trimming removed 1 base from V and 13 bases from J, with 10 bases in between. The CDR3 runs 11 residues. The CDR3 sequence: CAWSETRGLFF. CDR3 in DNA: TGTGCCTGGAGTGAGACCCGGGGACTGTTTTTT.